This T cell receptor beta chain was obtained from a study of blood T cell repertoires in COVID-19. Study summary: PBMCs, B-cell-depleted T cells, or T cells were the source of the cDNA or gDNA that made up the material.

Repertoires were generated with immunoSEQ multiplex PCR, while TCRdb's copy carries only in-frame clones and drops some. Counted here are approximately 120,000 clones, approximately 74% occurring once; the ten biggest clones make up 5.5% to 7.5%. In germline, CDR1 is LGHDT, CDR2 YNNKEL (reference sequence). Trimming shortened V by 7 bases and J by 0 bases, and 22 bases separated the two germline ends. This CDR3 is built from 18 residues. The TCR was taken from a man older than 75 with COVID-19, enrolled during active disease. Sequencing input: peripheral blood. The chain couples TRBV3-1 (or the pseudogene TRBV3-2) to TRBJ1-5, with a possible D match to TRBD1 (5 bases). CDR3 DNA sequence: TGTGCCAGCACGGTAAATCAGGACATATTCAATAGCAATCAGCCCCAGCATTTT. Amino acids: CASTVNQDIFNSNQPQHF.